One sample yielded the 27 T cell receptor beta chains listed below, sequenced in a study of shared clonotypes between healthy human individuals (dated by TCRdb to 2019 to 2021). Receptor amplification or capture employed the immunoSEQ multiplex PCR assay. Held by TCRdb, this immuneACCESS table contains in-frame sequences only and omits some clones. Under half of the omission traces to an unresolved V gene where checked; the cause of the rest is unknown. The sample table shows over a million clones, and around 82% are seen once. Of the sample, 0.52% falls within the top ten clones. Sequences were obtained from memory CD4+ T cells from PBMCs. The cell subset or site label here, explained by the study, means: CD45RA-negative fraction. These receptors came from a man aged 18-30 years in good health. Some clones in this sample may be carry-over from other donors' samples.

The chain carries TRBV5-4 and TRBJ2-7; 9 nucleotides line up with TRBD2. The germline CDR1 and CDR2 sequences are SGHNT and YYREEE (reference sequence). The ends lost 2 bases at V and 3 bases at J; junction bases unmatched: 3. The CDR3 has 14 amino acids. The CDR3 nucleotides read TGTGCCAGCAGCTTAGCGGGAGGAGTCTACGAGCAGTACTTC. It translates to CASSLAGGVYEQYF.

J is TRBJ2-7 and V is TRBV11-2; 10 nucleotides agree with TRBD1. CDR1 is SGHAT, CDR2 FQNNGV, per germline. Germline trimming cut 5 bases from V and 0 bases from J; bases unmatched to any gene: 13. CDR3 length: 18 residues. CDR3 DNA sequence: TGTGCCAGCAGCGAAGAGGGGACAGGGGACTTATTCTCCTACGAGCAGTACTTC. Amino acids: CASSEEGTGDLFSYEQYF.

This clone was counted once. V usage is TRBV11-1 and J usage is TRBJ2-7, with 11 bases fitting TRBD2. CDR1 is SGHAT, CDR2 FQDESV, per germline (reference sequence). The CDR3 contains 17 residues. V was clipped by 1 base and J by 2 bases; unmatched bases: 7. The CDR3 reads CASSLDRGLAAAYEQYF. The CDR3, as DNA: TGTGCCAGCAGCTTAGATAGGGGACTAGCGGCCGCCTACGAGCAGTACTTC.

The V call is TRBV7-3, the J call TRBJ2-1, with 10 bases lining up with TRBD2. The CDR3 runs 17 residues. Germline CDR1 and CDR2: SGHTA and FQGTGA. With 3 bases clipped from V and 6 bases from J, the junction kept 11 bases outside the gene matches. The CDR3 sequence is CASSFSSGRTLGNEQFF. The CDR3 nucleotides are TGTGCCAGCAGCTTTTCTAGCGGGAGAACTCTGGGCAATGAGCAGTTCTTC.

The count of this clone is one. The rearrangement joins TRBV5-1 to TRBJ1-1; D gene unclear. CDR1 and CDR2 from the germline V gene are SGHRS and YFSETQ. V shed 5 bases and J shed 1 base, with 18 bases lying between them. The CDR3 runs to 16 residues. The CDR3, as DNA: TGCGCCAGCAGTTCCACGGGTGGGTCTTCGAACACTGAAGCTTTCTTT. It encodes CASSSTGGSSNTEAFF.

This chain joins TRBV29-1 and TRBJ2-3; perhaps TRBD1 as D (6 bases). The CDR3 runs to 12 residues. Trimming took off 3 bases at V and 4 bases at J, with 8 bases between the two ends. The germline V gene has CDR1 SQVTM and CDR2 ANQGSEA. CDR3 sequence reads: CSVDAGADTQYF. For the CDR3, the DNA is TGCAGCGTTGATGCAGGGGCAGATACGCAGTATTTT.

This chain uses TRBV28 with TRBJ2-7; TRBD2 matches 11 bases. CDR3 length equals 14 residues. The ends lost 6 bases at V and 2 bases at J; junction bases unmatched: 3. From germline, CDR1 is MDHEN and CDR2 SYDVKM. CDR3 sequence: CASRLAGATYEQYF. The CDR3 DNA follows: TGTGCCAGCAGACTAGCGGGAGCGACCTACGAGCAGTACTTC.

This clone was seen just once. The chain employs TRBV9 and TRBJ2-3, with 8 nucleotides matching TRBD2. The J segment lost 0 bases and the V segment lost 5 bases, leaving 8 bases of the junction unmatched. Looked up from germline, CDR1 is SGDLS and CDR2 is YYNGEE. The CDR3 is made up of 16 amino acids. CDR3 coding DNA: TGTGCCAGCAGGAAAACATTAGCGGGAAGCACAGATACGCAGTATTTT. Translating it yields CASRKTLAGSTDTQYF.

This chain connects TRBV27 to TRBJ2-7; 10 nucleotides agree with TRBD2. Germline-derived CDR1 and CDR2 are MNHEY and SMNVEV (reference sequence). CDR3 length: 16 amino acids. After removal of 0 bases from V and 2 bases from J, the junction contained 4 bases not matched to a gene. This chain's CDR3 is CASSLSLLAGPYEQYF. The CDR3 DNA reads TGTGCCAGCAGTTTATCGTTACTAGCGGGACCCTACGAGCAGTACTTC.

The chain uses TRBV28 and TRBJ2-5, with TRBD2 matching 12 bases. V lost 5 bases, J lost 5 bases, and 15 bases stayed unmatched. The CDR3 totals 18 residues. Germline CDR1 reads MDHEN; CDR2 reads SYDVKM. CDR3 sequence reads: CASSRLNLAGGPSETQYF. For the CDR3, the DNA is TGTGCCAGCAGTCGCCTAAACCTAGCGGGAGGGCCTTCCGAGACCCAGTACTTC.

V gene TRBV7-6 combines with J gene TRBJ2-1; unclear D gene. CDR3 length: 13 residues. Germline V gene data show CDR1 as SGHVS and CDR2 as FNYEAQ. V was pared by 5 bases and J by 7 bases, with 12 bases between. The CDR3 here is CASSPSPGNEQFF. The CDR3 nucleotides read TGTGCCAGCAGCCCCTCCCCTGGGAATGAGCAGTTCTTC.

The table lists this clone with a few counts. The rearrangement uses TRBV11-2 and TRBJ2-1, with no clear D. The V and J ends lost 2 bases and 6 bases respectively, with 8 bases between them. The CDR3 is made up of 13 amino acids. Germline V CDR1 and CDR2: SGHAT, FQNNGV. CDR3 amino acids: CASSLSWLNEQFF. CDR3 DNA sequence: TGTGCCAGCAGCTTATCATGGCTCAATGAGCAGTTCTTC.

This clone was observed a few times. This chain connects TRBV7-3 to TRBJ2-1; 11 nucleotides match TRBD1. V shed 10 bases and J 8 bases; nucleotides not matched to a gene: 7. Germline CDR1 reads SGHTA; CDR2 reads FQGTGA. The CDR3 has 13 residues. The CDR3, as DNA: TGTGCCACCGGGACAGGGGGAACGGATGAGCAGTTCTTC. Residues: CATGTGGTDEQFF.

The chain links TRBV11-3 to TRBJ1-5; D gene uncertain. Trimming shortened V by 5 bases and J by 0 bases, and 20 bases separated the two germline ends. The CDR3 totals 18 residues. The germline gives CDR1 SGHNT, CDR2 YENEEA. The DNA for the CDR3 is TGTGCCAGCAGCGCCCATTTTAATGGTCCATTTAGCAATCAGCCCCAGCATTTT. Translated: CASSAHFNGPFSNQPQHF.

There are a few counts of this clone. The chain has TRBV11-3 and TRBJ2-7; no clear D gene. Germline values: CDR1 SGHNT, CDR2 YENEEA. V was shortened by 1 base and J by 7 bases, with 11 bases between the two germline ends. This CDR3 comprises 13 residues. The CDR3 sequence is CASSLGPWDEQYF. In DNA form, the CDR3 reads TGTGCCAGCAGCTTAGGCCCTTGGGATGAGCAGTACTTC.

This chain joins TRBV28 and TRBJ1-5; possible D gene TRBD1, 5 bases. The germline V gene has CDR1 MDHEN and CDR2 SYDVKM. This CDR3 has 15 residues. Trimming pared 6 bases from V and 1 base from J, leaving 13 bases between. CDR3 sequence: CASSRLGGSNQPQHF. The CDR3 DNA sequence: TGTGCCAGCAGCCGTCTGGGGGGGAGCAATCAGCCCCAGCATTTT. Variable domain in full (rest from reference TRBV28 and TRBJ1-5): DVKVTQSSRYLVKRTGEKVFLECVQDMDHENMFWYRQDPGLGLRLIYFSYDVKMKEKGDIPEGYSVSREKKERFSLILESASTNQTSMYLCASSRLGGSNQPQHFGDGTRLSIL.

The chain uses TRBV5-1 and TRBJ1-4; weak D call: TRBD1 (5 bases). Germline V gives CDR1 SGHRS, CDR2 YFSETQ. The CDR3 consists of 14 residues. Deletions cut 0 bases from V and 8 bases from J, with 11 bases between. Here the CDR3 reads CASSLAGTAEKLFF. CDR3 nucleotide sequence: TGCGCCAGCAGCTTGGCCGGGACGGCAGAAAAACTGTTTTTT.

This clone was counted once. CDR3 bases: TGTGCCAGCAGCCCCGGGACAGCCTCTGGAAACACCATATATTTT. Its protein product is CASSPGTASGNTIYF. The V gene is TRBV7-7, the J gene TRBJ1-3, with 7 positions matching TRBD1. Looked up from germline, CDR1 is SSHAT and CDR2 is FNYEAQ (reference sequence). J gave up 0 bases and V 5 bases, and 4 bases lay outside the gene matches. This CDR3 is 15 amino acids long.

The gene calls are TRBV5-6 and TRBJ2-3, with 8 bases fitting TRBD1. This CDR3 has 15 residues. Germline trimming cut 4 bases from V and 1 base from J; bases unmatched to any gene: 5. Germline CDR1 reads SGHDT; CDR2 reads YYEEEE. The CDR3 bases are TGTGCCAGCAGCGGCGACAGGGGAGGCACAGATACGCAGTATTTT. Protein: CASSGDRGGTDTQYF.

The V gene is TRBV5-4, the J gene TRBJ2-1, with TRBD2 identical over 12 bases. Trimming took 0 bases from V and 6 from J; bases not matched to a gene: 13. The CDR3 covers 19 residues. Germline V gene sequence: CDR1 SGHNT, CDR2 YYREEE (reference sequence). CDR3 residues: CASSLGPRGGLAGPNEQFF. CDR3 in DNA: TGTGCCAGCAGCTTGGGGCCGAGAGGCGGACTAGCGGGGCCCAATGAGCAGTTCTTC.

The chain uses TRBV7-2 and TRBJ2-1, with TRBD2 identical over 13 bases. In germline, CDR1 is SGHTA, CDR2 FQGNSA. This CDR3 region has 15 residues. The ends lost 7 bases at V and 10 bases at J; junction bases unmatched: 10. The CDR3 region has the DNA TGTGCCAGCACTAAGGGACTAGCGGGGAGAAGGGAGCAGTTCTTC. Its protein is CASTKGLAGRREQFF.

This rearrangement joins TRBV7-9 to TRBJ2-5, with D unclear. CDR1 and CDR2 from the germline V gene are SEHNR and FQNEAQ (reference sequence). This CDR3 has 12 residues. V shed 7 bases and J shed 4 bases, with 10 bases lying between them. The CDR3: CASTERVETQYF. CDR3 DNA: TGTGCCAGCACCGAAAGGGTAGAGACCCAGTACTTC.

The rearrangement uses TRBV14 and TRBJ2-2; D unclear. V was clipped by 0 bases and J by 6 bases, with 5 bases between them. The V gene's germline CDR1 is SGHDN and CDR2 FVKESK. The CDR3 runs to 13 residues. CDR3 in amino acids: CASSQDIAGELFF. In DNA, the CDR3 is TGTGCCAGCAGCCAAGATATCGCCGGGGAGCTGTTTTTT.

This rearrangement joins TRBV5-1 to TRBJ2-3; no clear D gene. Looked up from germline, CDR1 is SGHRS and CDR2 is YFSETQ. The CDR3 has 15 amino acids. The V end was cut by 4 bases, the J end by 3 bases, with 15 bases between. CDR3 in DNA: TGCGCCAGCAGCCTAACCACCCAGGATACAGATACGCAGTATTTT. It is translated as CASSLTTQDTDTQYF.

V usage is TRBV4-1 and J usage is TRBJ2-2; possibly TRBD2 for D (5 bases). The CDR3 is 15 residues long. The V gene's germline CDR1 is MGHRA and CDR2 YSYEKL. Trimming pared 1 base from V and 8 bases from J, leaving 14 bases between. This CDR3 is CASSQVSSPVGELFF. In DNA, the CDR3 is TGCGCCAGCAGCCAAGTGTCTAGCCCCGTGGGGGAGCTGTTTTTT.

The count of this clone is one. V is TRBV7-3 and J is TRBJ2-1, with 9 bases identical to TRBD1. Unmatched junction bases numbered 9, after V lost 5 bases and J lost 7 bases. The CDR3 is made up of 15 amino acids. In germline, CDR1 is SGHTA, CDR2 FQGTGA. Here the CDR3 DNA reads TGTGCCAGCAGCATCACTCGAGACAGGGGGAATGAGCAGTTCTTC. It encodes CASSITRDRGNEQFF.

The chain recombines TRBV5-1 with TRBJ2-1; D ambiguous. The CDR3 runs to 13 residues. Trimming removed 5 bases at V and 0 bases at J, with 6 bases between. CDR1 and CDR2 (germline): SGHRS, YFSETQ. The CDR3 sequence: CASRPFSYNEQFF. Written as DNA, the CDR3 is TGCGCCAGCAGGCCTTTCTCCTACAATGAGCAGTTCTTC.